What follows are 16 T cell receptor beta chains derived from one specimen sequenced in a study of CD8+CD57+ T cells in acquired aplastic anemia (dated by TCRdb to between 2018 and 2020). The instrument was an Illumina HiSeq 2000. Genomic DNA served as template for TCR beta VDJ combination and CDR3 sequence profiling. The public reads were run again by TCRdb, first through fastp at Q25 and then through MiXCR, and only productive beta chains were kept. CDR3 protein duplicates are merged, each entry listing the most common genes and DNA. The sample table records 250,000 or so distinct CDR3 sequences; around 45% of these occur just once. The biggest ten clones account for over 7.5% of the sample. The patients picked for sequencing were ones in whom flow cytometry had shown an expansion of CD8+CD57+ cells. Sequencing was carried out using sorted CD4+, CD8+, or CD8+CD57+ T cells (not recorded which) from PBMCs. Source of these receptors: a human donor with aplastic anemia.

This clonotype occurred a few times. The rearrangement links TRBV3-1 to TRBJ2-2; TRBD1 aligns across 7 bases. CDR1 and CDR2 (germline): LGHDT, YNNKEL (reference sequence). The CDR3 is made up of 15 amino acids. V lost 7 bases, J lost 0 bases, and 5 bases stayed unmatched. DNA of the CDR3: TGTGCCAGCACCCTGGACAGGACGAACACCGGGGAGCTGTTTTTT. Amino acids: CASTLDRTNTGELFF.

In its sample, this clonotype was seen many times. The V gene is TRBV15, the J gene TRBJ2-5; D is undetermined. Trimming stripped 4 bases from V and 6 bases from J, with 12 bases between. The CDR3 runs to 13 residues. Germline-derived CDR1 and CDR2 are LNHNV and YYDKDF (reference sequence). The CDR3 sequence: CATSTSPRKTQYF. In DNA, the CDR3 is TGTGCCACCAGCACTTCCCCCCGGAAGACCCAGTACTTC.

This clonotype was observed at least ten times. The chain recombines TRBV7-9 with TRBJ1-1, with D perhaps TRBD1 (5 bases). V lost 5 bases to trimming and J lost 0 bases, with 16 bases between them. The CDR3 has 16 residues. Germline loops: CDR1 SEHNR, CDR2 FQNEAQ (reference sequence). CDR3 residues: CASSPYGGAMNTEAFF. The CDR3 DNA reads TGTGCCAGCAGCCCCTACGGCGGGGCGATGAACACTGAAGCTTTCTTT.

The rearrangement uses TRBV6-5 and TRBJ2-7; 7 bases align to TRBD1. This CDR3 comprises 15 residues. Germline assignment: CDR1 MNHEY and CDR2 SVGAGI. Unmatched junction bases numbered 13, after V lost 8 bases and J lost 3 bases. CDR3 DNA sequence: TGTGCCAGCCGGGGCGAAGTCAGGGGGAACTACGAGCAGTACTTC. This translates into CASRGEVRGNYEQYF.

This chain uses TRBV2 with TRBJ2-7; TRBD2 matches 12 bases. Germline V gene lookup returns CDR1 SNHLY and CDR2 FYNNEI. The CDR3 contains 14 residues. J gave up 4 bases and V 3 bases, and 1 base lay outside the gene matches. CDR3 sequence: CASSDGTSGYEQYF. CDR3 coding DNA: TGTGCCAGCAGTGACGGGACTAGCGGGTACGAGCAGTACTTC.

This clonotype showed up many times. V usage is TRBV4-2 and J usage is TRBJ2-1, with 7 bases that match TRBD2. The CDR3 loop spans 17 amino acids. J lost 0 bases, V lost 3 bases, and 8 bases had no gene match. Germline CDR1 reads LGHNA; CDR2 reads YNFKEQ. The chain's CDR3 is CASSHPSSGGSYNEQFF. As DNA, the CDR3 is TGTGCCAGCAGCCATCCCTCTAGCGGAGGCTCCTACAATGAGCAGTTCTTC.

The chain is built from TRBV10-3 and TRBJ1-2; no firm D call. This CDR3 contains 13 residues. V gave up 3 bases and J gave up 6 bases, with 11 bases separating them. CDR1 and CDR2 (germline): ENHRY, SYGVKD. The chain's CDR3 is CAISDFVGNGYTF. The CDR3 region has the DNA TGTGCCATCAGTGATTTTGTGGGGAATGGCTACACCTTC.

This clonotype occurred many times. The chain recombines TRBV4-2 with TRBJ2-7; D call uncertain. With 1 base removed from V and 5 bases from J, the gap between germline ends came to 15 bases. CDR1 is LGHNA, CDR2 YNFKEQ, per germline. The CDR3 is 15 amino acids. CDR3 amino acids: CASSQGLRPGDEQYF. CDR3 DNA sequence: TGTGCCAGCAGCCAAGGCTTAAGGCCAGGCGACGAGCAGTACTTC.

The V and J genes are TRBV6-5 and TRBJ1-1; D is perhaps TRBD1 (5 bases). Germline V gene lookup returns CDR1 MNHEY and CDR2 SVGAGI. CDR3 length: 14 amino acids. V was pared by 2 bases and J by 3 bases, with 10 bases between. Here the CDR3 DNA reads TGTGCCAGCAGTTACAGGACAACGGACACTGAAGCTTTCTTT. Its protein is CASSYRTTDTEAFF.

The gene calls are TRBV19 and TRBJ2-3, with TRBD2 matching over 7 bases. V trimming: 7 bases; J trimming: 6 bases; junction bases outside the gene matches: 13. Germline-derived CDR1 and CDR2 are LNHDA and SQIVND (reference sequence). The CDR3 spans 15 residues. The DNA for the CDR3 is TGTGCCAGTAATGAAGGGAGGGGTTTGTCGGATACGCAGTATTTT. This sequence encodes CASNEGRGLSDTQYF. The variable domain in full, with the rest retrieved from reference TRBV19 and TRBJ2-3, is DGGITQSPKYLFRKEGQNVTLSCEQNLNHDAMYWYRQDPGQGLRLIYYSQIVNDFQKGDIAEGYSVSREKKESFPLTVTSAQKNPTAFYLCASNEGRGLSDTQYFGPGTRLTVL.

The chain combines TRBV20-1 with TRBJ2-7; D is undetermined. Trimming left V 3 bases short and J 1 base short, with 10 bases between. Germline lookup yields CDR1 DFQATT and CDR2 SNEGSKA (reference sequence). The CDR3 has 13 residues. CDR3 in DNA: TGCAGTGCTAGTAGTCGGCAGTCCTACGAGCAGTACTTC. Translating it yields CSASSRQSYEQYF.

The J gene is TRBJ2-5, the V gene TRBV7-6; D may match TRBD1 or TRBD2 (5 bases each). The CDR3 spans 15 residues. Germline CDR1 reads SGHVS; CDR2 reads FNYEAQ. Between the trimmed V and J ends, which lost 5 bases and 5 bases, there was a span of 18 bases. In nucleotides, the CDR3 is TGTGCCAGCAGCCCCTCCCCAGGGAGCGCCGAGACCCAGTACTTC. This translates into CASSPSPGSAETQYF.

The chain links TRBV7-8 to TRBJ2-5, with TRBD2 identical over 8 bases. The germline V gene encodes CDR1 SGHVS and CDR2 FQNEAQ. The ends lost 5 bases at V and 4 bases at J; junction bases unmatched: 12. CDR3 length equals 16 residues. CDR3 loop: CASSPPGPRGGETQYF. The CDR3 region has the DNA TGTGCCAGCAGCCCTCCGGGACCCCGGGGGGGAGAGACCCAGTACTTC.

This clonotype was seen at least ten times. This rearrangement joins TRBV6-5 to TRBJ2-7; no clear D gene. The V end was cut by 3 bases, the J end by 3 bases, with 6 bases between. CDR1 and CDR2 (germline): MNHEY, SVGAGI. The CDR3 extends over 12 amino acids. The CDR3 nucleotides are TGTGCCAGCAGTTATGAAGGCTACGAGCAGTACTTC. It is translated as CASSYEGYEQYF.

This clonotype was observed many times. This rearrangement joins TRBV24-1 to TRBJ1-2, with a weak D call TRBD1 (5 bases). CDR1 and CDR2 (germline): KGHDR, SFDVKD. The CDR3 is 14 amino acids. Trimming pared 3 bases from V and 6 bases from J, leaving 13 bases between. The CDR3 here is CATSDHRGDDGYTF. DNA of the CDR3: TGTGCCACCAGTGATCATAGGGGCGATGATGGCTACACCTTC.

This clonotype has at least ten counts. This chain joins TRBV13 and TRBJ2-1; tentative D call: TRBD2 (6 bases). Germline values: CDR1 PRHDT, CDR2 FYEKMQ (reference sequence). V dropped 9 bases and J dropped 9 bases, with 15 bases sitting between them. The CDR3 consists of 12 residues. CDR3 in DNA: TGTGCCAGTACGGAGGGGCGGGGTGAGCAGTTCTTC. Encoded protein: CASTEGRGEQFF. Full variable domain (remainder filled in from reference TRBV13 and TRBJ2-1): AAGVIQSPRHLIKEKRETATLKCYPIPRHDTVYWYQQGPGQDPQFLISFYEKMQSDKGSIPDRFSAQQFSDYHSELNMSSLELGDSALYFCASTEGRGEQFFGPGTRLTVL.